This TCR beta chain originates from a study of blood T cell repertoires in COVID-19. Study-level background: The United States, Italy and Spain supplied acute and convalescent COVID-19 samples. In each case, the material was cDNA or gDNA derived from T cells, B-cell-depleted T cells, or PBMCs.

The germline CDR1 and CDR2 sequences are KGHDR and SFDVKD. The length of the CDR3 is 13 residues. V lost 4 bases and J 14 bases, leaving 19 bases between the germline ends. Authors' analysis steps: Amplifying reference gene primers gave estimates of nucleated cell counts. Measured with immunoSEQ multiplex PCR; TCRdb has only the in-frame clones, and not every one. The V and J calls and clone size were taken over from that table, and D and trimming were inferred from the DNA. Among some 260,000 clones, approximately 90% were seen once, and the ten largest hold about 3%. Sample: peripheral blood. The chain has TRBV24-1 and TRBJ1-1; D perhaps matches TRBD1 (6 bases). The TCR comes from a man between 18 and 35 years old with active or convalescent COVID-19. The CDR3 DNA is TGTGCCACCAGTGAGGCCCGGGACAATCAGTACTTCTTT. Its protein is CATSEARDNQYFF.